This TCR beta chain was obtained from a study of OX40 agonist ivuxolimab in advanced cancers. Produced via immunoSEQ multiplex PCR; TCRdb's table is partial and in-frame only. The sample shows approximately 74,000 clones, around 83% of them seen only once. The V and J ends lost 6 bases and 9 bases, in that order; junction bases with no gene match: 14. The germline gives CDR1 SNHLY, CDR2 FYNNEI. The CDR3 has 15 amino acids. This sample comprised CD4+ or CD8+ T cells sorted from blood, obtained in a trial of the OX40 agonist ivuxolimab. The sequence came from an adult with an advanced solid tumor such as melanoma, head and neck, liver or kidney cancer. The chain joins TRBV2 to TRBJ2-3; 8 bases match TRBD2. The CDR3 loop reads CASRGLGGAFGTQYF. Written as DNA, the CDR3 is TGTGCCAGCAGGGGCCTCGGGGGGGCTTTTGGGACGCAGTATTTT.